Presented here are 3 T cell receptor beta chains from one specimen sequenced in a study of monozygotic twins with inflammatory bowel disease. TCRdb derives one entry per CDR3 protein from the 5' RACE reads, leaving out DNA. The sample has around 150,000 distinct CDR3 sequences; the top ten hold 2.4%. Input material: blood. Receptor source: a human donor with ulcerative colitis or Crohn's disease, or a healthy co-twin of an affected twin (not recorded which).

V usage is TRBV20-1 and J usage is TRBJ1-2. This CDR3 comprises 11 residues. Germline values: CDR1 DFQATT, CDR2 SNEGSKA (reference sequence). CDR3 in amino acids: CSAYIDYGYTF.

The rearrangement joins TRBV7-9 to TRBJ1-5; the TCRdb D gene call, TRBD1, has no DNA to confirm it. Germline V gene lookup returns CDR1 SEHNR and CDR2 FQNEAQ (reference sequence). The CDR3 runs to 14 residues. The CDR3 spells CASSIWDSNQPQHF.

This chain links TRBV28 with TRBJ2-1; checking the TCRdb D call of TRBD2 is not possible without DNA. The CDR3 runs to 14 residues. The germline CDR1 and CDR2 sequences are MDHEN and SYDVKM. CDR3 amino acids: CASRSGGTYNEQFF.